This T cell receptor beta chain comes out of a study of control samples from healthy donors and cancer patients. The CDR3 covers 16 residues. V dropped 2 bases and J dropped 4; count of bases not matched to a gene: 9. CDR1 is MGHRA and CDR2 is YSYEKL in the germline V gene. TCRdb's table, derived via immunoSEQ multiplex PCR, lists solely in-frame clones and lacks some. There are over 150,000 clones in the sample; over 85% occur only once, and 1.4% lies in the top ten. The receptor's source is a man aged 25 to 40 in good health. The rearrangement uses TRBV4-1 and TRBJ2-5; 8 positions match TRBD1. Sequencing was performed on blood. The CDR3 region is CASSQTRGRGGETQYF. DNA of the CDR3: TGCGCCAGCAGCCAAACCAGGGGGCGAGGGGGAGAGACCCAGTACTTC.